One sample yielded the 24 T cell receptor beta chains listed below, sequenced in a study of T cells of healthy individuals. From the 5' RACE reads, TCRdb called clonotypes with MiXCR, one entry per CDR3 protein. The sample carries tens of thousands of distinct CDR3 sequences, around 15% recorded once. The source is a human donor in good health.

In DNA, the CDR3 is TGCAGTGCTAGCGGGGGAGCTTACAATGAGCAGTTCTTC. It yields the protein CSASGGAYNEQFF. This chain connects TRBV20-1 to TRBJ2-1, with D perhaps matching TRBD2 (6 bases). Looked up from germline, CDR1 is DFQATT and CDR2 is SNEGSKA (reference sequence). V dropped 3 bases and J dropped 4 bases, with 10 bases sitting between them. This CDR3 comprises 13 residues.

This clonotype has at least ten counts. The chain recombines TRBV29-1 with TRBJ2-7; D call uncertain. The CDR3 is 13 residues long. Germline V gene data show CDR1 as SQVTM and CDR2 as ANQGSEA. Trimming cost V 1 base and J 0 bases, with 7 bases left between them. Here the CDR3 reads CSVEGPFSYEQYF. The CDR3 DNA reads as TGCAGCGTTGAAGGACCCTTCTCCTACGAGCAGTACTTC.

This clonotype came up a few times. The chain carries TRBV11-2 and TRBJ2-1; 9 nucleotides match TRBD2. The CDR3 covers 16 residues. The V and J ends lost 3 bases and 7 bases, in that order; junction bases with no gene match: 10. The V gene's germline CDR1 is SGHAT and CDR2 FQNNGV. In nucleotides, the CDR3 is TGTGCCAGCAGCTTCTTAGCGGGAGCCAAAACTAATGAGCAGTTCTTC. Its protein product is CASSFLAGAKTNEQFF.

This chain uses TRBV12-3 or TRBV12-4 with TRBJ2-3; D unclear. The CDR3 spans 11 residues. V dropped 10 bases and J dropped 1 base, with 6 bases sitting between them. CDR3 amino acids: CAIDRTDTQYF. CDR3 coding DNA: TGTGCCATCGACCGCACAGATACGCAGTATTTT.

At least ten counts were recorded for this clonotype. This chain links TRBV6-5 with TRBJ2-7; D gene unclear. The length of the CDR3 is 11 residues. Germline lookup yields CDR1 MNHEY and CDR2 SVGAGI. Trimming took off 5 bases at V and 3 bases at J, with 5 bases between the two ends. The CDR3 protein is CASSQHYEQYF. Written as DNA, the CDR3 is TGTGCCAGCAGTCAGCACTACGAGCAGTACTTC.

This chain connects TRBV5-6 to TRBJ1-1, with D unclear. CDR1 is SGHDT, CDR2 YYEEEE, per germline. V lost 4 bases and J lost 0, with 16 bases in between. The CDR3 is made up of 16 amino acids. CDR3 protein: CASSPSLVQVNTEAFF. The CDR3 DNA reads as TGTGCCAGCAGCCCGAGCCTAGTCCAGGTGAACACTGAAGCTTTCTTT.

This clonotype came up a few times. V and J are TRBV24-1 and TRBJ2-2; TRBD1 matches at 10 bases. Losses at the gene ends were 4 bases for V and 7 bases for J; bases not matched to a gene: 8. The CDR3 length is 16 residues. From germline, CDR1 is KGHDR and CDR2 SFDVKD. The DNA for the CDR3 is TGTGCCACCAGTGACGCTGACAGGGGGCTGATCGGGGAGCTGTTTTTT. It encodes CATSDADRGLIGELFF.

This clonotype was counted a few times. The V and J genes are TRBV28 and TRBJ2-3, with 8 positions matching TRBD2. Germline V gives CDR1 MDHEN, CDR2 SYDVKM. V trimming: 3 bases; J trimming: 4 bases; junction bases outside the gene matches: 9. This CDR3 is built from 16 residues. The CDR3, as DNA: TGTGCCAGCAGTTTTGGGGTAGCGGGATTGTCAGATACGCAGTATTTT. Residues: CASSFGVAGLSDTQYF. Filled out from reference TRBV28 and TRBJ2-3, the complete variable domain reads DVKVTQSSRYLVKRTGEKVFLECVQDMDHENMFWYRQDPGLGLRLIYFSYDVKMKEKGDIPEGYSVSREKKERFSLILESASTNQTSMYLCASSFGVAGLSDTQYFGPGTRLTVL.

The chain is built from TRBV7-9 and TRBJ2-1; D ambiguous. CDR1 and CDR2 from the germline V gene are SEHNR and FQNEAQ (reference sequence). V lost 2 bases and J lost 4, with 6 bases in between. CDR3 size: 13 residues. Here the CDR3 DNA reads TGTGCCAGCAGCTTAAACAGTTACAATGAGCAGTTCTTC. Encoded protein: CASSLNSYNEQFF.

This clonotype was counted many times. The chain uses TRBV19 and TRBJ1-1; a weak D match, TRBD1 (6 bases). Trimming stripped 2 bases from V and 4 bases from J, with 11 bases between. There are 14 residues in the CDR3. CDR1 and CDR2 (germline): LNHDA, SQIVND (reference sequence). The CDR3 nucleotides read TGTGCCAGTAGTATACCAGGGGAAGGCACTGAAGCTTTCTTT. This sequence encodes CASSIPGEGTEAFF.

The CDR3 loop reads CASSRVGSNQPQHF. The CDR3 DNA sequence: TGTGCCAGCAGCCGCGTAGGGAGCAATCAGCCCCAGCATTTT. The chain couples TRBV5-5 to TRBJ1-5; D not certain. Germline CDR1 and CDR2: SGHKS and YYEKEE (reference sequence). This CDR3 has 14 residues. V was cut by 4 bases and J by 1 base, with 9 bases left in between.

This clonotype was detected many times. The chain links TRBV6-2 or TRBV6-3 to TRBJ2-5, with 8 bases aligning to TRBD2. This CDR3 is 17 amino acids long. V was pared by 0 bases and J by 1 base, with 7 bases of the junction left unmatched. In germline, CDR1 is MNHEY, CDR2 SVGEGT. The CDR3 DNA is TGTGCCAGCAGTTACTCGAAGGCGGGAGGCTCCCAAGAGACCCAGTACTTC. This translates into CASSYSKAGGSQETQYF.

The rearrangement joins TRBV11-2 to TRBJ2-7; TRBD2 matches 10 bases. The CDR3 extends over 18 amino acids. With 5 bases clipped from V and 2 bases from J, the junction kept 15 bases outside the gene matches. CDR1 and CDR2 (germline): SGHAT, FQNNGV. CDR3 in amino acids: CASSQIRASGSTTYEQYF. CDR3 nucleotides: TGTGCCAGCAGCCAAATTAGGGCTAGCGGGAGTACCACCTACGAGCAGTACTTC.

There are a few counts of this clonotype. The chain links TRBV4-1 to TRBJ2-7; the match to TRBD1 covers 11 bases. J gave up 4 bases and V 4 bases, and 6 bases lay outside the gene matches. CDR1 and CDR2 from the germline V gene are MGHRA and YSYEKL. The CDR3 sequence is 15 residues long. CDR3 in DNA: TGCGCCAGCAGCCCTCACGGGACAGGGGGGTACGAGCAGTACTTC. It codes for CASSPHGTGGYEQYF.

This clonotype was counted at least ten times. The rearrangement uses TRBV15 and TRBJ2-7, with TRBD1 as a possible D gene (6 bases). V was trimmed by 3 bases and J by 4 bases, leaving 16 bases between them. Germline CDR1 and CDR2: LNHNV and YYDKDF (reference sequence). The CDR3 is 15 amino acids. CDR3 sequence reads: CATSSATGIMYEQYF. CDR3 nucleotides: TGTGCCACCAGCAGTGCAACAGGGATAATGTACGAGCAGTACTTC.

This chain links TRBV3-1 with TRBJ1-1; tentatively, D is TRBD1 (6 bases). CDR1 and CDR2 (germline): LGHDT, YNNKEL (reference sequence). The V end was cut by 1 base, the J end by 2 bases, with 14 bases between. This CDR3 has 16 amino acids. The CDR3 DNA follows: TGTGCCAGCAGCCAAGCGGCAGGGGTCGTAAACACTGAAGCTTTCTTT. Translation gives CASSQAAGVVNTEAFF.

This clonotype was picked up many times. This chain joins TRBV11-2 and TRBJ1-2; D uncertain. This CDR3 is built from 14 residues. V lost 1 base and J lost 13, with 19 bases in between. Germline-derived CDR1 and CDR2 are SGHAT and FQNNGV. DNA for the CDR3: TGTGCCAGCAGCTTAGGTCGAGGACCGATGAAAGGCACCTTC. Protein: CASSLGRGPMKGTF.

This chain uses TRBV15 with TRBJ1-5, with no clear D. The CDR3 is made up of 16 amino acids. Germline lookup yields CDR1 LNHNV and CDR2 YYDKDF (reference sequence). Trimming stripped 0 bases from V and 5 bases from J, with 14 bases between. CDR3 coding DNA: TGTGCCACCAGCAGAGAAAGCTCCTCGGGGTATCAGCCCCAGCATTTT. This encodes CATSRESSSGYQPQHF.

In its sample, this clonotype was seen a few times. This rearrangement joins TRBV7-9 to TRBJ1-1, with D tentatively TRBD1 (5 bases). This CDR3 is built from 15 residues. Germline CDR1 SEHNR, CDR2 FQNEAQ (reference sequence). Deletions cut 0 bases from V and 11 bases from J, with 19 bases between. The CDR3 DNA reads TGTGCCAGCAGCTTAGCCGACAGTCCTCCCGACGCGGCTTTCTTT. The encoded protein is CASSLADSPPDAAFF.

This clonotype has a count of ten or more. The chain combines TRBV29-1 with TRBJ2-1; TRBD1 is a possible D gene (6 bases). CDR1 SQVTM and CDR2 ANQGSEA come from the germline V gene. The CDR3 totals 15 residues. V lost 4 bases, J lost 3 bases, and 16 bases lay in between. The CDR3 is CSVVVVQGIYNEQFF. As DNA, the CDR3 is TGCAGCGTTGTAGTAGTACAGGGAATCTACAATGAGCAGTTCTTC.

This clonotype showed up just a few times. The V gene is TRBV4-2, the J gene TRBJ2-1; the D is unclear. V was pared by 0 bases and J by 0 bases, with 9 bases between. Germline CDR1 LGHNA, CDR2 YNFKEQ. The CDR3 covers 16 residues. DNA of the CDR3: TGTGCCAGCAGCCAAGACGATACCAGCTCCTACAATGAGCAGTTCTTC. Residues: CASSQDDTSSYNEQFF.

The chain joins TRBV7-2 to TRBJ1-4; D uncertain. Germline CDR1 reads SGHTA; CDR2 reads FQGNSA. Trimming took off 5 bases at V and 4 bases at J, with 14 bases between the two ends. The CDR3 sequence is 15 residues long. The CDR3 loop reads CASSGGPNLNEKLFF. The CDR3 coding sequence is TGTGCCAGCAGCGGAGGGCCCAACCTTAATGAAAAACTGTTTTTT. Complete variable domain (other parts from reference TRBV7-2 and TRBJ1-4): GAGVSQSPSNKVTEKGKDVELRCDPISGHTALYWYRQSLGQGLEFLIYFQGNSAPDKSGLPSDRFSAERTGGSVSTLTIQRTQQEDSAVYLCASSGGPNLNEKLFFGSGTQLSVL.

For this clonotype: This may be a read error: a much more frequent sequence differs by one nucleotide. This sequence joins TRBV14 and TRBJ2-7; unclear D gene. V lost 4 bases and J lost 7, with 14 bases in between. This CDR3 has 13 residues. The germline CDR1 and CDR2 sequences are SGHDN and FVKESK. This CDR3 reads CASSPVVLREQYF. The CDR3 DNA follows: TGTGCCAGCAGCCCCGTGGTCCTGAGGGAGCAGTACTTC.

CDR3 loop: CASSRQDSYEQYF. The CDR3, as DNA: TGCGCCAGCAGCCGACAGGATAGCTACGAGCAGTACTTC. The chain couples TRBV5-1 to TRBJ2-7; TRBD1 is a possible D gene (6 bases). The V end lost 4 bases, the J end lost 3 bases, and 11 bases lay between the germline ends. This CDR3 spans 13 amino acids. Germline CDR1 and CDR2: SGHRS and YFSETQ. The full variable domain, in which reference TRBV5-1 and TRBJ2-7 provide the parts outside the CDR3, is KAGVTQTPRYLIKTRGQQVTLSCSPISGHRSVSWYQQTPGQGLQFLFEYFSETQRNKGNFPGRFSGRQFSNSRSEMNVSTLELGDSALYLCASSRQDSYEQYFGPGTRLTVT.